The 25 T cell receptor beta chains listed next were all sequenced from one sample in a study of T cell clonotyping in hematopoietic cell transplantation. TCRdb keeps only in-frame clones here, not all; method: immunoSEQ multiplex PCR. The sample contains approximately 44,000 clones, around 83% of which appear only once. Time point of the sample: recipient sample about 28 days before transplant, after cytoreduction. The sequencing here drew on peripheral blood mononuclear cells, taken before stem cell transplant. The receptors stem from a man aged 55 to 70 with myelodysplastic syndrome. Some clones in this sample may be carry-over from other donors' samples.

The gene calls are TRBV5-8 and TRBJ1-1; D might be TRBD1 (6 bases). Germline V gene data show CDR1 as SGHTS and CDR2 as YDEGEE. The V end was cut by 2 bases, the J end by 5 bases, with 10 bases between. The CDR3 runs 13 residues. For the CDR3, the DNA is TGTGCCAGCAGCTTTCAGGGGAGGACTGAAGCTTTCTTT. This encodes CASSFQGRTEAFF.

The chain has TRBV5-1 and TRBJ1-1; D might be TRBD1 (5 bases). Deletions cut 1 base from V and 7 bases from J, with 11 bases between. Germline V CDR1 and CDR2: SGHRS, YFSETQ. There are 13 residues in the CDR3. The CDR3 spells CASSLQGILEAFF. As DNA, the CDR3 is TGCGCCAGCAGCTTGCAGGGAATCCTTGAAGCTTTCTTT.

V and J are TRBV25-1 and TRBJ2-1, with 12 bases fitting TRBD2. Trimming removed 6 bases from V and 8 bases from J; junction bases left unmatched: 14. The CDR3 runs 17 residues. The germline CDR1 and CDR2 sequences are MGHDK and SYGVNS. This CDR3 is CASSPRGLAGGRDEQFF. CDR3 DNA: TGTGCCAGCAGCCCCAGGGGCCTAGCGGGGGGGCGGGATGAGCAGTTCTTC.

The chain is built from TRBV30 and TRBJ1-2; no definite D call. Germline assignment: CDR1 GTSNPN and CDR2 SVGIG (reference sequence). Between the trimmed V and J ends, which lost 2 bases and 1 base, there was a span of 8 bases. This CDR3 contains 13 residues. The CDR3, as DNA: TGTGCCTGGAGTTACAGTGTTAACTATGGCTACACCTTC. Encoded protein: CAWSYSVNYGYTF.

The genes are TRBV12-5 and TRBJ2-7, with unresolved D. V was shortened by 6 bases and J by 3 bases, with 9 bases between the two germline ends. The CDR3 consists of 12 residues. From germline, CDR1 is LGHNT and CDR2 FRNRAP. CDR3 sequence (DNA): TGTGCTAGTGGAACCGACGGCTACGAGCAGTACTTC. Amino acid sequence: CASGTDGYEQYF.

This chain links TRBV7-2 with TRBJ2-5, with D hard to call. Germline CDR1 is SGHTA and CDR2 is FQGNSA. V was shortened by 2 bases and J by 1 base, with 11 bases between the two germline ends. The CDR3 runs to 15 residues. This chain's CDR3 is CASSLLGILQETQYF. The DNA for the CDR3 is TGTGCCAGCAGCTTATTAGGTATACTCCAAGAGACCCAGTACTTC.

CDR3 DNA: TGTGCCTGGAGTGTATATGAGACCCAGTACTTC. Translating gives CAWSVYETQYF. The chain combines TRBV30 with TRBJ2-5; D is ambiguous. The CDR3 runs 11 residues. V was clipped by 0 bases and J by 5 bases, with 4 bases between them. Germline CDR1 reads GTSNPN; CDR2 reads SVGIG (reference sequence).

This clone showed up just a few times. CDR3 loop: CASSMESQPQHF. CDR3 sequence (DNA): TGTGCCAGTAGTATGGAAAGTCAGCCCCAGCATTTT. The chain links TRBV19 to TRBJ1-5; no definite D call. Germline V gene sequence: CDR1 LNHDA, CDR2 SQIVND (reference sequence). The V end was cut by 3 bases, the J end by 6 bases, with 6 bases between. This CDR3 is built from 12 residues.

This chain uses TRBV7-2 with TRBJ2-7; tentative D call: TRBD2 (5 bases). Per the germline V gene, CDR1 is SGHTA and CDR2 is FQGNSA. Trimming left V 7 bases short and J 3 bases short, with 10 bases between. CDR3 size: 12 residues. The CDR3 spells CASTPGIYEQYF. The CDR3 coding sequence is TGTGCCAGCACCCCGGGGATCTACGAGCAGTACTTC.

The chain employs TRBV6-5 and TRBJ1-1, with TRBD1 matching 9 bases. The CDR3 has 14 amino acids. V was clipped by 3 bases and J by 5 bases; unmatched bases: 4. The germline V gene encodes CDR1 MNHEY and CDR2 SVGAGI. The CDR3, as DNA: TGTGCCAGCAGTTATCGGACAGGGGATACTGAAGCTTTCTTT. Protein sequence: CASSYRTGDTEAFF.

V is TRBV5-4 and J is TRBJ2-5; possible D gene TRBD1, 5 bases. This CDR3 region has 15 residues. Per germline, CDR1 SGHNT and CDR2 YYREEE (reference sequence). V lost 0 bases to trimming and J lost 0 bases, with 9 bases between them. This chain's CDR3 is CASSLAPGYQETQYF. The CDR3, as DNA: TGTGCCAGCAGCTTGGCCCCAGGGTACCAAGAGACCCAGTACTTC.

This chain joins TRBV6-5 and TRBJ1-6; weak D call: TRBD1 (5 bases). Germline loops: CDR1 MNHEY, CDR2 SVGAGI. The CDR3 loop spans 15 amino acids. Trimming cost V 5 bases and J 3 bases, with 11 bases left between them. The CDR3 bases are TGTGCCAGCAGTCCGGGACTGATCTATAATTCACCCCTCCACTTT. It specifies CASSPGLIYNSPLHF.

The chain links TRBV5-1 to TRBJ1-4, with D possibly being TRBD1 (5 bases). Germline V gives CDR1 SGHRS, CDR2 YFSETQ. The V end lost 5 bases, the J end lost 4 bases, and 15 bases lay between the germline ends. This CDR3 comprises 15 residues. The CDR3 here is CASSRDGANNEKLFF. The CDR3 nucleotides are TGCGCCAGCAGTAGGGACGGGGCCAATAATGAAAAACTGTTTTTT.

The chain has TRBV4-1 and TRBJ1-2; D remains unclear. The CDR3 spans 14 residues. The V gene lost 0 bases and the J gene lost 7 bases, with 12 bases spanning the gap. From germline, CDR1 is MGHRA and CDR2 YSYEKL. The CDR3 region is CASSQDPPWGGYTF. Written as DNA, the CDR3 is TGCGCCAGCAGCCAAGATCCCCCCTGGGGTGGCTACACCTTC.

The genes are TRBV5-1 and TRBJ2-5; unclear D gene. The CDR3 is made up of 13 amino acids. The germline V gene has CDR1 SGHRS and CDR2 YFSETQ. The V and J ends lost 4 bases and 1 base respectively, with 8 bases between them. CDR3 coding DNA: TGCGCCAGCAGCCTCCCAGCCCAAGAGACCCAGTACTTC. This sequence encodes CASSLPAQETQYF.

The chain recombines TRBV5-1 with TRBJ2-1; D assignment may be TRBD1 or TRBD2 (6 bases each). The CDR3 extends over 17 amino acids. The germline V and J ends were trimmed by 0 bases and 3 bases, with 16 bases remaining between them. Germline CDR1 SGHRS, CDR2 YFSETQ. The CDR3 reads CASSLALPGGGYNEQFF. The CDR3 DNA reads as TGCGCCAGCAGCTTGGCCCTCCCCGGAGGGGGCTACAATGAGCAGTTCTTC.

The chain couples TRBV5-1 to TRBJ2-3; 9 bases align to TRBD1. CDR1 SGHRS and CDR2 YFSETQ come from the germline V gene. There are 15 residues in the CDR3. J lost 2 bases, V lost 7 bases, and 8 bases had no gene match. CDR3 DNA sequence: TGCGCCAGCGGACCGGGACAGGGAGACACAGATACGCAGTATTTT. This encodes CASGPGQGDTDTQYF.

The CDR3 reads CASRPLSTGLGLGEAFF. CDR3 DNA sequence: TGTGCCAGCAGACCTCTAAGCACGGGTCTGGGCCTGGGTGAAGCTTTCTTT. V gene TRBV27 combines with J gene TRBJ1-1, with D hard to call. The CDR3 extends over 17 amino acids. Trimming removed 6 bases at V and 7 bases at J, with 27 bases between. Germline loops: CDR1 MNHEY, CDR2 SMNVEV (reference sequence).

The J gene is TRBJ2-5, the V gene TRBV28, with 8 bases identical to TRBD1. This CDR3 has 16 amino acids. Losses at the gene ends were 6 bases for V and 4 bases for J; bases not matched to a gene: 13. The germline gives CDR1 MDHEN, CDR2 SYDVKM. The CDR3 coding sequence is TGTGCCAGCAGACACAAGAACAGGGGGAGCCGAGAGACCCAGTACTTC. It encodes CASRHKNRGSRETQYF.

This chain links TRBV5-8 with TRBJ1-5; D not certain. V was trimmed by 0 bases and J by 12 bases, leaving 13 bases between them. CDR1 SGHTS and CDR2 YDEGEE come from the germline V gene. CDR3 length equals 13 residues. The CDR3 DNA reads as TGTGCCAGCAGCTTGGGCCAGAATACATACCAGCATTTT. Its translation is CASSLGQNTYQHF. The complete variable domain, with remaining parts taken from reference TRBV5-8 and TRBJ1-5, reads EAGVTQSPTHLIKTRGQQATLRCSPISGHTSVYWYQQALGLGLQFLLWYDEGEERNRGNFPPRFSGRQFPNYSSELNVNALELEDSALYLCASSLGQNTYQHFGDGTRLSIL.

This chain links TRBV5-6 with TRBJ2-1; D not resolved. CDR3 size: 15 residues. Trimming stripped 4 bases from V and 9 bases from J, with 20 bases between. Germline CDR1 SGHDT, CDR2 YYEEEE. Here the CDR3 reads CASSPNRRSVGEQFF. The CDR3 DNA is TGTGCCAGCAGCCCCAACCGTAGGTCTGTAGGTGAGCAGTTCTTC.

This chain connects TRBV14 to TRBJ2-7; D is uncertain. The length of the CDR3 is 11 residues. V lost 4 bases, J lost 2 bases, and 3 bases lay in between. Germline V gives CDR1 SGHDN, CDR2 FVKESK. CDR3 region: CASSRTYEQYF. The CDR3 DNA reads TGTGCCAGCAGCCGAACCTACGAGCAGTACTTC.

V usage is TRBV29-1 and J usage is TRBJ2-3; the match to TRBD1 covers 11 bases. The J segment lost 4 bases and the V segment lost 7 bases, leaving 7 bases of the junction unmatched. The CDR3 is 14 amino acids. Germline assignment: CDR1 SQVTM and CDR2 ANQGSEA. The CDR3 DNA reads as TGCAGCGCCGAGGGGACAGGGGGACCAGATACGCAGTATTTT. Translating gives CSAEGTGGPDTQYF.

The CDR3 DNA reads as TGTGCCAGCAGCCCCGGGACACCCTATGGCTACACCTTC. Translating it yields CASSPGTPYGYTF. The chain joins TRBV28 to TRBJ1-2; D may be TRBD1 (6 bases). The CDR3 totals 13 residues. In germline, CDR1 is MDHEN, CDR2 SYDVKM. With 6 bases removed from V and 4 bases from J, the gap between germline ends came to 12 bases.

CDR3 amino acids: CASSMIRALSNEQFF. Written as DNA, the CDR3 is TGTGCCAGTAGTATGATTAGGGCCCTCAGCAATGAGCAGTTCTTC. The chain has TRBV19 and TRBJ2-1, with unresolved D. Germline CDR1 and CDR2: LNHDA and SQIVND (reference sequence). V was clipped by 3 bases and J by 6 bases, with 15 bases between them. The length of the CDR3 is 15 residues.